Included here is one TCR beta chain sequence, with context. This CDR3 has 14 residues. V shed 3 bases and J shed 4 bases, with 8 bases lying between them. Looked up from germline, CDR1 is SGDLS and CDR2 is YYNGEE. TCR beta VDJ and CDR3 were profiled, and genomic DNA was the template. TCRdb re-derived calls from the reads in MiXCR, one entry per CDR3 protein. The sample consists of about 160,000 distinct CDR3 sequences, just under 45% of them appearing once. This entry comes from a study of CD8+CD57+ T cells in acquired aplastic anemia. Sequencing was done on a sample of sorted CD4+, CD8+, or CD8+CD57+ T cells (not recorded which) from PBMCs. This TCR was recovered from a human donor in good health. The chain combines TRBV9 with TRBJ2-6; D remains unclear. The CDR3 DNA reads TGTGCCAGCAGCGGACCGCAGGGGGCCAACGTCCTGACTTTC. This sequence encodes CASSGPQGANVLTF.